This T cell receptor (beta chain) comes out of a study of T cells in Graves' hyperthyroidism and ophthalmopathy. Study-wide findings and caveats: Expanded thyroid clonotypes (above 0.001) were mostly also found in blood. The authors' 13 V-J model separated ophthalmopathy from stable hyperthyroidism.

Trimming removed 0 bases from V and 3 bases from J, with 19 bases in between. Per germline, CDR1 SGHRS and CDR2 YFSETQ. The CDR3 has 17 residues. Among the patients, aged 18 to 65, hyperthyroidism was newly diagnosed and had lasted under 2 months. Used for diagnoses were clinical symptoms, serum thyroxine and TRAb, thyroid ultrasound and orbital computed tomography. In this sample, this clonotype turned up a few times. Antigen specificity is unknown. From RNA transcripts, TCR beta CDR3 regions were amplified. A set of HTBI primers served as the primers for a first-round RT-PCR of the TCR CDR3. TCRdb redid the calling of the multiplex PCR reads with MiXCR, one entry per CDR3 protein. The sample has approximately 590,000 distinct CDR3 sequences, approximately 14% seen once.

The source material was blood. This sequence was found in a young woman with Graves' hyperthyroidism. The rearrangement links TRBV5-1 to TRBJ2-7, with a tentative D call TRBD2 (7 bases). The CDR3 nucleotides are TGCGCCAGCAGCTTGGCCTTGGAGGGAGGGGGGGGCTACGAGCAGTACTTC. Translating it yields CASSLALEGGGGYEQYF.